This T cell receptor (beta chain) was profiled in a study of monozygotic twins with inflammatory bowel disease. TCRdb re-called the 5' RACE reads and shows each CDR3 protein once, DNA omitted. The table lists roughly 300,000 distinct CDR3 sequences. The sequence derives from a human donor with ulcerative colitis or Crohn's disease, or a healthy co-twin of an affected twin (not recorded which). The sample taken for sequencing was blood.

This chain's CDR3 is CATSEASWNEQFF. The chain has TRBV24-1 and TRBJ2-1; the D gene TCRdb calls, TRBD2, cannot be checked with no DNA. The CDR3 sequence is 13 residues long. Germline CDR1 reads KGHDR; CDR2 reads SFDVKD.